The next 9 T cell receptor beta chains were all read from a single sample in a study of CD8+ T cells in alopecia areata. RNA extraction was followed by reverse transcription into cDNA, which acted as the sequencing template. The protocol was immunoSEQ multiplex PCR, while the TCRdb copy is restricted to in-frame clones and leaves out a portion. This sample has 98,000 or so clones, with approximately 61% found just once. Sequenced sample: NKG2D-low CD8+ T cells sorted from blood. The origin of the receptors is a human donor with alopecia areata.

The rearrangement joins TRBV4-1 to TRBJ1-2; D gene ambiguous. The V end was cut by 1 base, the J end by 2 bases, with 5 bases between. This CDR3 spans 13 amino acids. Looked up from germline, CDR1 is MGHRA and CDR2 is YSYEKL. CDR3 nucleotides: TGCGCCAGCAGCCAAGCTATCAACTATGGCTACACCTTC. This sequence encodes CASSQAINYGYTF.

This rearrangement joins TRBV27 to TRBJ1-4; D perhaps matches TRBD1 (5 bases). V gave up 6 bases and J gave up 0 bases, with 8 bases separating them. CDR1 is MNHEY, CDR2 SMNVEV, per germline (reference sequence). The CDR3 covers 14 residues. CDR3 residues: CASSRRATNEKLFF. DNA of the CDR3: TGTGCCAGCAGCCGCAGGGCAACTAATGAAAAACTGTTTTTT.

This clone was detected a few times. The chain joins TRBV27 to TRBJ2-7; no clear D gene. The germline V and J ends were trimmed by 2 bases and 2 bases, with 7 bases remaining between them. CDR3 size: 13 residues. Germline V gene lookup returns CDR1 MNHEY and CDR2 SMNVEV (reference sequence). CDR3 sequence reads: CASSLRVTYEQYF. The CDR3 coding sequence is TGTGCCAGCAGTTTAAGGGTAACCTACGAGCAGTACTTC.

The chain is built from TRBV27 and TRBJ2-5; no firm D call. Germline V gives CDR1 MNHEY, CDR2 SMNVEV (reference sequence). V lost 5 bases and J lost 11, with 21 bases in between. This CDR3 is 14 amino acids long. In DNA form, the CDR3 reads TGTGCCAGCAGTATGACCTCCGGGCCGCCTGAGCAGTACTTC. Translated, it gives CASSMTSGPPEQYF.

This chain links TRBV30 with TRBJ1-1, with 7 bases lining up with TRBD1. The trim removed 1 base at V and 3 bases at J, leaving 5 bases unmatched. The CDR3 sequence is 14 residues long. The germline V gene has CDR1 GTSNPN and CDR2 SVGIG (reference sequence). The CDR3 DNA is TGTGCCTGGAGTGCACAGGGGTGGGACACTGAAGCTTTCTTT. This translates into CAWSAQGWDTEAFF.

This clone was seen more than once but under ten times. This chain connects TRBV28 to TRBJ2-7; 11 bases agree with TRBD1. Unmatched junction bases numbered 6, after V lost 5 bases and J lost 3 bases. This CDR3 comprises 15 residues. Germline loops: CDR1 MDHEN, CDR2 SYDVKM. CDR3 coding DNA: TGTGCCAGCAGTGATCCGGGACAGGGGGTCTACGAGCAGTACTTC. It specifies CASSDPGQGVYEQYF.

CDR3 sequence: CASSFRLAGSDEQFF. CDR3 in DNA: TGTGCCAGCAGTTTTCGGTTAGCGGGTAGTGATGAGCAGTTCTTC. The rearrangement uses TRBV27 and TRBJ2-1; 7 bases fit TRBD2. The V segment lost 3 bases and the J segment 8 bases; nucleotides outside the gene matches: 10. From germline, CDR1 is MNHEY and CDR2 SMNVEV (reference sequence). The CDR3 length is 15 residues.

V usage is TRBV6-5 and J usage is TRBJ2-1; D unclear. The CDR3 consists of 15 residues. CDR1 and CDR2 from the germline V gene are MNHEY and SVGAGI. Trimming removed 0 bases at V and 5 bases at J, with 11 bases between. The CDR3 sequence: CASSYSKSPNNEQFF. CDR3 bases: TGTGCCAGCAGTTACTCGAAAAGTCCCAACAATGAGCAGTTCTTC.

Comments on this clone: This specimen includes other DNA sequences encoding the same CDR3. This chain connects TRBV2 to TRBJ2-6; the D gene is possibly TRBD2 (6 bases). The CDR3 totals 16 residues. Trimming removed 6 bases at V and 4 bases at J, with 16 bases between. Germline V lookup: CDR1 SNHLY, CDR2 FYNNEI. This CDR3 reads CASSRPGGRGANVLTF. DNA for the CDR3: TGTGCCAGCAGCCGACCAGGAGGGAGAGGGGCCAACGTCCTGACTTTC.